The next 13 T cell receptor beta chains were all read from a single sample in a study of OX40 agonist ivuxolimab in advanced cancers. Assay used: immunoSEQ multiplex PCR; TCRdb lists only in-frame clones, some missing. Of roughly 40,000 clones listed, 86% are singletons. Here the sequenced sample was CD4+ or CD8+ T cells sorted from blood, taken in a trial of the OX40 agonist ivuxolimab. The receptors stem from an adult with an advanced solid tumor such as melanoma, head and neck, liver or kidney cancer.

CDR3 nucleotides: TGTGCCAGCTCGTCTGACAGTACTCATCCTGAAGCTTTCTTT. Residues: CASSSDSTHPEAFF. The chain has TRBV18 and TRBJ1-1; TRBD1 might be the D (5 bases). CDR3 size: 14 residues. Trimming took off 6 bases at V and 6 bases at J, with 17 bases between the two ends. CDR1 is KGHSH and CDR2 is LQKENI in the germline V gene.

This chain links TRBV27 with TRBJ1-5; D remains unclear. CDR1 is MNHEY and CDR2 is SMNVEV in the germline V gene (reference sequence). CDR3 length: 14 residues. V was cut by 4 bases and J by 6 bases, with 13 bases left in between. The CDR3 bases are TGTGCCAGCAGTTCCGACGGGGTGCTTCAGCCCCAGCATTTT. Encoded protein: CASSSDGVLQPQHF.

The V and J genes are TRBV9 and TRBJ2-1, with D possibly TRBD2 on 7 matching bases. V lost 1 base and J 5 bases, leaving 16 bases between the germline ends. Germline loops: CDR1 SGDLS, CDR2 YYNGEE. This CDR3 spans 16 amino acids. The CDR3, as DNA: TGTGCCAGCAGCGTAAACAACAGGGCGGGAGACAATGAGCAGTTCTTC. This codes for CASSVNNRAGDNEQFF.

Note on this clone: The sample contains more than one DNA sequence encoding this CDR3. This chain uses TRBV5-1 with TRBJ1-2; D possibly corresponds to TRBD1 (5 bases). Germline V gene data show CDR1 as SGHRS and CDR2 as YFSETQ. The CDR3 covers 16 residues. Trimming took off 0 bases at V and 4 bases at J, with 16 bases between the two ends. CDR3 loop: CASSLAGGGGLYGYTF. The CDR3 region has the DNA TGCGCCAGCAGCTTGGCCGGCGGGGGGGGACTCTATGGCTACACCTTC.

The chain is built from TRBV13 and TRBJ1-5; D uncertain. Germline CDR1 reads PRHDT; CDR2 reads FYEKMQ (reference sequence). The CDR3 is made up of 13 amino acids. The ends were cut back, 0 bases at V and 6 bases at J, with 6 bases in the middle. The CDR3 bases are TGTGCCAGCAGCTTAGGCGGGGTTCAGCCCCAGCATTTT. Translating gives CASSLGGVQPQHF.

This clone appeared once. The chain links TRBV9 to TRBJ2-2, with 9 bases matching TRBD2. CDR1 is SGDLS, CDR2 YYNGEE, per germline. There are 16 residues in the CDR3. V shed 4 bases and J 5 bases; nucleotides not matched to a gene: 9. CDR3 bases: TGTGCCAGCAGCACCTTTAGCGGGAGAGATACCGGGGAGCTGTTTTTT. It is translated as CASSTFSGRDTGELFF. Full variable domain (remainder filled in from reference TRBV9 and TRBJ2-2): DSGVTQTPKHLITATGQRVTLRCSPRSGDLSVYWYQQSLDQGLQFLIQYYNGEERAKGNILERFSAQQFPDLHSELNLSSLELGDSALYFCASSTFSGRDTGELFFGEGSRLTVL.

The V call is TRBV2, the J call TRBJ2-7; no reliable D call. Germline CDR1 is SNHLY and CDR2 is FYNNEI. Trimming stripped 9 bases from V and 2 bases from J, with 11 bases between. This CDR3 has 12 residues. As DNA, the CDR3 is TGTGCCAGTTCCCGGGCGGCCTACGAGCAGTACTTC. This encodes CASSRAAYEQYF.

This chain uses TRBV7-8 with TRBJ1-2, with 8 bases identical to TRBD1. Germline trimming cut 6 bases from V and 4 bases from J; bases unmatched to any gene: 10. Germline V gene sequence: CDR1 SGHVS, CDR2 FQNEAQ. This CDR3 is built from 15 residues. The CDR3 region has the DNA TGTGCCAGCAGGGCGGAGACAGGGGTCGTCTATGGCTACACCTTC. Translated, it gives CASRAETGVVYGYTF.

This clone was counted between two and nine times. The CDR3 DNA sequence: TGTGCCAGCAGGCCTCGACAAACCAACACTGAAGCTTTCTTT. Its translation is CASRPRQTNTEAFF. The V call is TRBV7-8, the J call TRBJ1-1; D unclear. Germline lookup yields CDR1 SGHVS and CDR2 FQNEAQ. Deletions cut 6 bases from V and 2 bases from J, with 13 bases between. This CDR3 has 14 amino acids.

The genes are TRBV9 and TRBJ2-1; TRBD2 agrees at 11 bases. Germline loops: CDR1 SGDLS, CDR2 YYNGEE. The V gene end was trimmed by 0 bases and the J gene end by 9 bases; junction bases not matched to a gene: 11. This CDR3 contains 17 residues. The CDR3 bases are TGTGCCAGCAGCGTAGTGGGAGTAGCGGGGGGGCGTTCTGAGCAGTTCTTC. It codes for CASSVVGVAGGRSEQFF.

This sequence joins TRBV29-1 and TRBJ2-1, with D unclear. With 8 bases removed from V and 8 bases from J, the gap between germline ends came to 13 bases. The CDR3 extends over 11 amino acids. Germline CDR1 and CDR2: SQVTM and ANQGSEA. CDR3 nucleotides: TGCAGCACCCGGAAGGACGATGAGCAGTTCTTC. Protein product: CSTRKDDEQFF.

CDR3 sequence reads: CASSLGQGTEAFF. In DNA, the CDR3 is TGTGCCAGCAGCTTGGGACAGGGCACTGAAGCTTTCTTT. The rearrangement joins TRBV2 to TRBJ1-1, with 9 bases identical to TRBD1. The junction had 3 bases not matched to a gene; V was cut back by 6 bases and J by 4 bases. This CDR3 has 13 residues. Per the germline V gene, CDR1 is SNHLY and CDR2 is FYNNEI. The full variable domain, completed using reference TRBV2 and TRBJ1-1, is EPEVTQTPSHQVTQMGQEVILRCVPISNHLYFYWYRQILGQKVEFLVSFYNNEISEKSEIFDDQFSVERPDGSNFTLKIRSTKLEDSAMYFCASSLGQGTEAFFGQGTRLTVV.

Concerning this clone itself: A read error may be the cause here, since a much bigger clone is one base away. The CDR3 region is CASSIPRGYSNQPQHF. The CDR3 DNA is TGTGCCAGTAGTATCCCAAGGGGATATAGCAATCAGCCCCAGCATTTT. V usage is TRBV19 and J usage is TRBJ1-5; the D gene is possibly TRBD1 (5 bases). Trimming left V 3 bases short and J 0 bases short, with 12 bases between. Germline values: CDR1 LNHDA, CDR2 SQIVND (reference sequence). The CDR3 is 16 residues long.